This TCR beta chain was obtained from a study of cytomegalovirus exposure and HLA in healthy donors. About the study: Out of 180 million or so T cells, an earlier analysis found 117 million unique TCR beta sequences in total.

On this clone itself: The antigen remains undetermined.

Overall study results and limits: In an earlier analysis, productive rearrangement rates for most beta V segments clustered near 90% or 30%.

The primer mix had 60 Vbeta and 13 Jbeta primers. Libraries were prepared by immunoSEQ multiplex PCR; TCRdb keeps only in-frame clonotypes and omits some of them. Of over 150,000 clones in the sample, around four fifths were seen once. There are 14 residues in the CDR3. The germline V gene encodes CDR1 MNHEY and CDR2 SMNVEV (reference sequence). The V gene end was trimmed by 7 bases and the J gene end by 9 bases; junction bases not matched to a gene: 10. The material sequenced was PBMCs. This rearrangement joins TRBV27 to TRBJ2-1, with 9 bases fitting TRBD2. This TCR was recovered from a woman in her sixties in good health and CMV-seropositive. The CDR3 nucleotides read TGTGCCAGCAAGGCTAGCGGGATTGGGAGTGAGCAGTTCTTC. It specifies CASKASGIGSEQFF.